Each of the 2 T cell receptor beta chains below was sequenced from the same sample in a study of cytomegalovirus exposure and HLA in healthy donors. TCRdb keeps only in-frame clones here, not all; method: immunoSEQ multiplex PCR. The data show more than 150,000 clones, with 84% seen just once and 2.5% to 3.5% held by the top ten. Sequenced: PBMCs. These receptor sequences come from a woman between 18 and 29 years old in good health and CMV-seropositive.

Regarding this clone: Different DNA sequences within this sample yield the same CDR3. This rearrangement joins TRBV7-8 to TRBJ1-2; 8 bases agree with TRBD1. V shed 5 bases and J 2 bases; nucleotides not matched to a gene: 4. This CDR3 comprises 14 residues. The germline CDR1 and CDR2 sequences are SGHVS and FQNEAQ. The CDR3 DNA reads as TGTGCCAGCAGCCCACGGGACAGGAACTATGGCTACACCTTC. This codes for CASSPRDRNYGYTF.

The V call is TRBV5-6, the J call TRBJ2-7; D ambiguous. CDR1 is SGHDT, CDR2 YYEEEE, per germline. The CDR3 runs to 16 residues. V was pared by 4 bases and J by 2 bases, with 19 bases between. CDR3 bases: TGTGCCAGCAGCCGATCCACCAATACAGTTGCCTACGAGCAGTACTTC. It encodes CASSRSTNTVAYEQYF.